This is a list of T cell receptor beta chains from one sample in a study of shared clonotypes between healthy human individuals. The repertoire was sequenced with immunoSEQ multiplex PCR; TCRdb's copy has only in-frame clones and lacks some. The sample comprises some 2,100,000 clones, about 92% of which are singletons, and about 1.5% rests with the top ten. Sequencing was carried out using naive CD8+ T cells from PBMCs. The receptor set was obtained from a man younger than 35 in good health. Some clones in this sample may be carry-over from other donors' samples. Each CDR3 is given with its conserved first and last residue. Each record gives: D gene, V gene, clone size, J gene, CDR3 DNA, CDR3 protein. The D gene is left open where the match is weak. The size entry is marked missing in some rows and otherwise reads once, few, many or a size class.

>TRBD1|TRBV19|NA|TRBJ1-5
TGTGCCAGCAGGACAGGTAATAGCAATCAGCCCCAGCATTTT
CASRTGNSNQPQHF
>TRBD2|TRBV27|NA|TRBJ2-7
TGTGCCAGCAGTGGGCCGGGACTAGCGGAAACCTACTTC
CASSGPGLAETYF
>NA|TRBV7-3|NA|TRBJ2-1
TGTGCCAGCAGCTTGCCTCCAAACGATGAGCAGTTCTTC
CASSLPPNDEQFF
>TRBD1|TRBV11-1|few|TRBJ1-1
TGTGCCAGCAGCTTAGGACAGGGGAACACTGAAGCTTTCTTT
CASSLGQGNTEAFF
>NA|TRBV9|NA|TRBJ1-4
TGTGCCAGCAGTACGTGGGCGGGGAATGAAAAACTGTTTTTT
CASSTWAGNEKLFF
>NA|TRBV7-3|NA|TRBJ2-1
TGTGCCAGCAGCTTAACCCTTAACAATGAGCAGTTCTTC
CASSLTLNNEQFF
>NA|TRBV7-6|few|TRBJ2-2
TGTGCCAGCAGCCCCATTTACAGGAGCCGAACCGGGGAGCTGTTTTTT
CASSPIYRSRTGELFF
>NA|TRBV5-1|NA|TRBJ1-1
TGCGCCAGCAGTCGGGGCAGGGAACTGGGCACTGAAGCTTTCTTT
CASSRGRELGTEAFF
>TRBD1|TRBV10-2|NA|TRBJ2-7
TGCGCCAGCAGTGAGAGGGACAGATCCTCCTACGAGCAGTACTTC
CASSERDRSSYEQYF
>NA|TRBV6-5|NA|TRBJ2-7
TGTGCCAGCAGTTACGAGGATAGCGGCTTCTACGAGCAGTACTTC
CASSYEDSGFYEQYF
>NA|TRBV7-9|NA|TRBJ2-7
TGTGCCAGCAGCATCTCCTCCGGGACACCCTACGAGCAGTACTTC
CASSISSGTPYEQYF
>NA|TRBV2|few|TRBJ1-1
TGTGCCACTCCGACAGTACAAGGGATGAACACTGAAGCTTTCTTT
CATPTVQGMNTEAFF
>NA|TRBV5-1|NA|TRBJ1-2
TGCGCCAGCAGGGAAAACTATGGCTACACCTTC
CASRENYGYTF
>TRBD2|TRBV5-1|once|TRBJ2-1
TGCGCCAGCAGCACGACTAGCGGGACTTTCCTCTACAATGAGCAGTTCTTC
CASSTTSGTFLYNEQFF
>TRBD1|TRBV19|NA|TRBJ1-5
TGTGCCAGTAGTATAGGGGGGGACAGAAATCAGCCCCAGCATTTT
CASSIGGDRNQPQHF
>TRBD1|TRBV7-9|few|TRBJ1-3
TGTGCCAGCACCCATCGGACAGGGGACTCTGGAAACACCATATATTTT
CASTHRTGDSGNTIYF
>NA|TRBV6-1|NA|TRBJ2-2
TGTGCCAGCAGAGCTTACAGGGACACCGGGGAGCTGTTTTTT
CASRAYRDTGELFF
>TRBD2|TRBV2|NA|TRBJ2-1
TGTGCCAGCAGTGAATTTGCGGGAGGGTTCCACAATGAGCAGTTCTTC
CASSEFAGGFHNEQFF
>TRBD2|TRBV6-6|NA|TRBJ2-3
TGTGCCAGCAGTTACTTGGTTAGCGGGAGGGCAGATACGCAGTATTTT
CASSYLVSGRADTQYF
>NA|TRBV7-9|NA|TRBJ1-2
TGTGCCAGCAGCTTAGCAGCCACAAACTATGGCTACACCTTC
CASSLAATNYGYTF
>NA|TRBV4-1|NA|TRBJ2-7
TGCGCCAGCAGCCAAGATGCTAGTTCCTACGAGCAGTACTTC
CASSQDASSYEQYF
>NA|TRBV7-3|NA|TRBJ2-7
TGTGCCAGCAGCCTTACAGGGAGCTCCTACGAGCAGTACTTC
CASSLTGSSYEQYF
>NA|TRBV19|NA|TRBJ1-5
TGTGCCAGTAGTCTCCCGGCGTTCAATCAGCCCCAGCATTTT
CASSLPAFNQPQHF